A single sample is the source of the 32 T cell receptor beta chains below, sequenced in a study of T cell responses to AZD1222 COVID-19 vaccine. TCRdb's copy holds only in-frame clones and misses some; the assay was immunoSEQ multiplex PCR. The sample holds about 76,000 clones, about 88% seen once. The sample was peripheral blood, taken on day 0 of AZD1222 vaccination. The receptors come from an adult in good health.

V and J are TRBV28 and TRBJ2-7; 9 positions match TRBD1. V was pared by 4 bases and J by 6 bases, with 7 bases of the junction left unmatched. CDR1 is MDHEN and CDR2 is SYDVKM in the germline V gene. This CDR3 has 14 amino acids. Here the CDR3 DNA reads TGTGCCAGCAGTTCGGGACAGGGTAGGTCCGAGCAGTACTTC. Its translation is CASSSGQGRSEQYF.

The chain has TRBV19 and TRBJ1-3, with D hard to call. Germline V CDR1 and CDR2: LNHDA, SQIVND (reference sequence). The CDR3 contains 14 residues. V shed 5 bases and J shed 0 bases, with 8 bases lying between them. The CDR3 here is CASSRPGSGNTIYF. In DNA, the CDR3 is TGTGCCAGTAGTCGGCCGGGCTCTGGAAACACCATATATTTT.

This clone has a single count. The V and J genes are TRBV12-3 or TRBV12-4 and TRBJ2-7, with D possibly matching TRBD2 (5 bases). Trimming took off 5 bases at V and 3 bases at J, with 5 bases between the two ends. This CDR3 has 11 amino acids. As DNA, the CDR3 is TGTGCCAGCAGTCGGGGCTACGAGCAGTACGTC. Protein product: CASSRGYEQYV.

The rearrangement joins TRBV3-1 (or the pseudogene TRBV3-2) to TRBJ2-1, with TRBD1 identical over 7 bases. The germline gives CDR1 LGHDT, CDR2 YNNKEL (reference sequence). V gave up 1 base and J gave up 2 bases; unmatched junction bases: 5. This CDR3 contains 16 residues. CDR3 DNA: TGTGCCAGCAGCCAAGGAGTCGGGACAGCCTACAATGAGCAGTTCTTC. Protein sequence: CASSQGVGTAYNEQFF.

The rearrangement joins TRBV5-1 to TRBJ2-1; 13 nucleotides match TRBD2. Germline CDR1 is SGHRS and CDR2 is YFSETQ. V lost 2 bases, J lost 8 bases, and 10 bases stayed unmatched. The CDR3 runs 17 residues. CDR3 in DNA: TGCGCCAGCAGCTTAACCGGGACTAGCGGGACCTGGGATGAGCAGTTCTTC. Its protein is CASSLTGTSGTWDEQFF.

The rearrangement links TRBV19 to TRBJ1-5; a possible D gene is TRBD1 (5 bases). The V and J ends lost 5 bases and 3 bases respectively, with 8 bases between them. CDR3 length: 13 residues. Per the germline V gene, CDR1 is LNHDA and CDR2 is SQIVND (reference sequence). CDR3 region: CASSPGLNQPQHF. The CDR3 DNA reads TGTGCCAGTAGTCCGGGGCTCAATCAGCCCCAGCATTTT.

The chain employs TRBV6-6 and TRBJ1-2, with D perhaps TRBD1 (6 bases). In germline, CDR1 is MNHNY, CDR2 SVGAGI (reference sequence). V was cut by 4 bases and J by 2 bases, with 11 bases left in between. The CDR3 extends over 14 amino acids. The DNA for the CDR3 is TGTGCCAGCAGTTTTAGGGGGGACAACTATGGCTACACCTTC. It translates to CASSFRGDNYGYTF.

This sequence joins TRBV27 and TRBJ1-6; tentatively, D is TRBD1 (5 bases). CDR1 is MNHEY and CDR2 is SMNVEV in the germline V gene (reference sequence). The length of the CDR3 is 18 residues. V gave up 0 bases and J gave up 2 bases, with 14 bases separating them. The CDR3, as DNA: TGTGCCAGCAGTTTATCCCCGGGGAGGGGCCCCTATAATTCACCCCTCCACTTT. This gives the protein CASSLSPGRGPYNSPLHF.

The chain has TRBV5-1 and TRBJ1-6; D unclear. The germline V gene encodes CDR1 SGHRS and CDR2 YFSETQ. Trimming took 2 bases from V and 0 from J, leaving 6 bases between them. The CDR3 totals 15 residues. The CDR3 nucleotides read TGCGCCAGCAGCTTAGGAGTCTCCTATAATTCACCCCTCCACTTT. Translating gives CASSLGVSYNSPLHF.

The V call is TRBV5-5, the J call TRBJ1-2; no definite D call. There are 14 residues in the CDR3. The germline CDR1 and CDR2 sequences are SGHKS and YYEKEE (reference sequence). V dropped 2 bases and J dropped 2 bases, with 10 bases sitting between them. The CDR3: CASSFGGENYGYTF. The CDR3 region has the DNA TGTGCCAGCAGCTTTGGCGGAGAAAACTATGGCTACACCTTC. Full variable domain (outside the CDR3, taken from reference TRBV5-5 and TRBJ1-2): DAGVTQSPTHLIKTRGQQVTLRCSPISGHKSVSWYQQVLGQGPQFIFQYYEKEERGRGNFPDRFSARQFPNYSSELNVNALLLGDSALYLCASSFGGENYGYTFGSGTRLTVV.

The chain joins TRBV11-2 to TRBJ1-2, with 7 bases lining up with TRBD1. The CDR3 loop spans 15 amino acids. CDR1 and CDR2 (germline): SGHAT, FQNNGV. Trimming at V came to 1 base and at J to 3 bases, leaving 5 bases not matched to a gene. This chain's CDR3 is CASSLADRRHYGYTF. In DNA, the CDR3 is TGTGCCAGCAGCTTAGCGGACAGGCGTCACTATGGCTACACCTTC.

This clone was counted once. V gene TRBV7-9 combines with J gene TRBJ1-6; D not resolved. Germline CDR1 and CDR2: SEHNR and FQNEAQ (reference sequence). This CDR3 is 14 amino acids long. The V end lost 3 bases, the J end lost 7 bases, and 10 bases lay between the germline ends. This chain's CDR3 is CASSFIVTNSPLHF. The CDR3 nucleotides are TGTGCCAGCAGCTTTATCGTGACGAATTCACCCCTCCACTTT.

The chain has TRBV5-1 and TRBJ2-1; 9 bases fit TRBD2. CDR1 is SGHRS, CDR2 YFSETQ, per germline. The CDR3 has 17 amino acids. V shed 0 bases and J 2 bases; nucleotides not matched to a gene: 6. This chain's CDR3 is CASSLEPSGNAYNEQFF. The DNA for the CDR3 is TGCGCCAGCAGCTTGGAACCTAGCGGGAACGCCTACAATGAGCAGTTCTTC.

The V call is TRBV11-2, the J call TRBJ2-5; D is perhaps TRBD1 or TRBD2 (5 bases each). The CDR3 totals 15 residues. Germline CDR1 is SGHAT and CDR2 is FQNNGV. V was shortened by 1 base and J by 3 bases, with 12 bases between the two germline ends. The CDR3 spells CASSLVGAAKETQYF. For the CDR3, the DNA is TGTGCCAGCAGCTTAGTCGGGGCAGCGAAAGAGACCCAGTACTTC.

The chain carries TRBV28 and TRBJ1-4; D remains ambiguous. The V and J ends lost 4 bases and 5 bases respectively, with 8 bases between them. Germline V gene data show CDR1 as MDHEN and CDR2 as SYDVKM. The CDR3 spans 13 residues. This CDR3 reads CASSWGANEKLFF. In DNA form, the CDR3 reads TGTGCCAGCAGTTGGGGAGCAAATGAAAAACTGTTTTTT.

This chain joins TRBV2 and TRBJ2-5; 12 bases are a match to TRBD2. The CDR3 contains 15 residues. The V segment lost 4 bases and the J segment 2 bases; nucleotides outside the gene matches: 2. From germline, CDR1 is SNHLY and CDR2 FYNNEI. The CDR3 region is CASSVGTSGQETQYF. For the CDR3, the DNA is TGTGCCAGCAGTGTTGGGACTAGCGGGCAAGAGACCCAGTACTTC. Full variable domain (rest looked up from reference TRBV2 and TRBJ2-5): EPEVTQTPSHQVTQMGQEVILRCVPISNHLYFYWYRQILGQKVEFLVSFYNNEISEKSEIFDDQFSVERPDGSNFTLKIRSTKLEDSAMYFCASSVGTSGQETQYFGPGTRLLVL.

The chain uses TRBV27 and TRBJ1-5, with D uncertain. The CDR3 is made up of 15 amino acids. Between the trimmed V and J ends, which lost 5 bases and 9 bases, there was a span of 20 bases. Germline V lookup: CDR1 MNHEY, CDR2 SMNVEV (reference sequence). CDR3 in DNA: TGTGCCAGCAGTCCGAGGGAAGGAGGTCGTCGGCCCCAGCATTTT. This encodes CASSPREGGRRPQHF.

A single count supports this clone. CDR3 protein: CASKGGVGQPQHF. Here the CDR3 DNA reads TGTGCCAGTAAAGGAGGGGTTGGGCAGCCCCAGCATTTT. The chain combines TRBV19 with TRBJ1-5; a possible D gene is TRBD1 (5 bases). The CDR3 extends over 13 amino acids. Per germline, CDR1 LNHDA and CDR2 SQIVND (reference sequence). Trimming cost V 7 bases and J 7 bases, with 14 bases left between them.

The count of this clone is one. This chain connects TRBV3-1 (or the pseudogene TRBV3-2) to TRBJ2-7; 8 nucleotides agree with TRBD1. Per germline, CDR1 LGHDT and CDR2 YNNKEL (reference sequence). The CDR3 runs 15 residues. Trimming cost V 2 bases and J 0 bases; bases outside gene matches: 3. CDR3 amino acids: CASSQRTGPSYEQYF. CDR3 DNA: TGTGCCAGCAGCCAAAGGACAGGGCCCTCCTACGAGCAGTACTTC.

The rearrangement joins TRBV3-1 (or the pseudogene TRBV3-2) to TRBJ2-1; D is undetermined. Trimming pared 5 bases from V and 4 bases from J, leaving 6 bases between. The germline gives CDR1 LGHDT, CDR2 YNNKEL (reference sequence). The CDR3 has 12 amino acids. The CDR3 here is CASSYGYNEQFF. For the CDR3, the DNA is TGTGCCAGCAGCTACGGGTACAATGAGCAGTTCTTC.

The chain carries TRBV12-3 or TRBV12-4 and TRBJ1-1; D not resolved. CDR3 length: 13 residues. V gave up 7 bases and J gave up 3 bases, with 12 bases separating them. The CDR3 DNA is TGTGCCAGCACCACGGACCGATACACTGAAGCTTTCTTT. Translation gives CASTTDRYTEAFF.

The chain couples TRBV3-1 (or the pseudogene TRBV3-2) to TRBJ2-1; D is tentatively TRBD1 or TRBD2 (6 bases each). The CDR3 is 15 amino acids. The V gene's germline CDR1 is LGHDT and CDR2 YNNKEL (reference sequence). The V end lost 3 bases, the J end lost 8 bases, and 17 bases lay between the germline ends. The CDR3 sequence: CASSQGAGKLDEQFF. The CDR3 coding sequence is TGTGCCAGCAGCCAGGGGGCGGGAAAATTGGATGAGCAGTTCTTC.

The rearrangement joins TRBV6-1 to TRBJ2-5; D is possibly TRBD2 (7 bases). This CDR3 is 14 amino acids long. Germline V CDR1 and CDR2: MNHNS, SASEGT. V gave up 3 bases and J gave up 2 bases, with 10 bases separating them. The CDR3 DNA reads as TGTGCCAGCAGTGAGGGGGGGGCACAAGAGACCCAGTACTTC. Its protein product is CASSEGGAQETQYF.

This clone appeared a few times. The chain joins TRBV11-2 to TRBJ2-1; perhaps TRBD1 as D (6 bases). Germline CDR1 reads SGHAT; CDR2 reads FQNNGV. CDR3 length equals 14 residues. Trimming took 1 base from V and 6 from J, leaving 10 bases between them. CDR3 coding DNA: TGTGCCAGCAGCTTAGGATCAGGGGTCAATGAGCAGTTCTTC. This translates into CASSLGSGVNEQFF.

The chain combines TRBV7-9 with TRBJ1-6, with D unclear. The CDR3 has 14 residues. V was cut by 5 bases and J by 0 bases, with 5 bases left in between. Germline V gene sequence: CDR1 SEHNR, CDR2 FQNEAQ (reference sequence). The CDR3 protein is CASSPSSYNSPLHF. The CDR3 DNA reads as TGTGCCAGCAGCCCAAGCTCCTATAATTCACCCCTCCACTTT. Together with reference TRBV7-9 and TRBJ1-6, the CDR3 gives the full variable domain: DTGVSQNPRHKITKRGQNVTFRCDPISEHNRLYWYRQTLGQGPEFLTYFQNEAQLEKSRLLSDRFSAERPKGSFSTLEIQRTEQGDSAMYLCASSPSSYNSPLHFGNGTRLTVT.

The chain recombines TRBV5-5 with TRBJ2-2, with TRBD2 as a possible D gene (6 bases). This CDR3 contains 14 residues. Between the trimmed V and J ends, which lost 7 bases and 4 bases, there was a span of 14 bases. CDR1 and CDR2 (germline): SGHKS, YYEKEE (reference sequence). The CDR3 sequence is CASLGQGGTGELFF. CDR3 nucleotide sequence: TGTGCCAGCCTGGGTCAGGGAGGCACCGGGGAGCTGTTTTTT.

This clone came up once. The CDR3 reads CASSLVLAGTDTQYF. In DNA, the CDR3 is TGTGCCAGCAGCTTAGTCTTAGCGGGCACAGATACGCAGTATTTT. This chain links TRBV7-9 with TRBJ2-3; D possibly corresponds to TRBD2 (6 bases). Trimming stripped 1 base from V and 1 base from J, with 9 bases between. CDR1 is SEHNR, CDR2 FQNEAQ, per germline (reference sequence). The CDR3 totals 15 residues. Supplemented by reference TRBV7-9 and TRBJ2-3, the full variable domain reads DTGVSQNPRHKITKRGQNVTFRCDPISEHNRLYWYRQTLGQGPEFLTYFQNEAQLEKSRLLSDRFSAERPKGSFSTLEIQRTEQGDSAMYLCASSLVLAGTDTQYFGPGTRLTVL.

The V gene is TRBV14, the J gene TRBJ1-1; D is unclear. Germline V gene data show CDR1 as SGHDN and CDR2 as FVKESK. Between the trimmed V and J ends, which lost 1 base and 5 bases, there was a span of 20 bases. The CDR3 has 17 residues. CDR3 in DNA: TGTGCCAGCAGCCAAGGTCTGGGGTCCAGGTCGGGGACTGAAGCTTTCTTT. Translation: CASSQGLGSRSGTEAFF.

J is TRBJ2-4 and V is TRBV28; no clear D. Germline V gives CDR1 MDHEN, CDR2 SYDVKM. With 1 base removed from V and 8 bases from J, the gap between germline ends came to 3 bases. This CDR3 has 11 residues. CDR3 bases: TGTGCCAGCAGTTTATTCTACATTCAGTACTTC. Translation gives CASSLFYIQYF. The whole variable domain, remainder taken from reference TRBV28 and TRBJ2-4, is DVKVTQSSRYLVKRTGEKVFLECVQDMDHENMFWYRQDPGLGLRLIYFSYDVKMKEKGDIPEGYSVSREKKERFSLILESASTNQTSMYLCASSLFYIQYFGAGTRLSVL.

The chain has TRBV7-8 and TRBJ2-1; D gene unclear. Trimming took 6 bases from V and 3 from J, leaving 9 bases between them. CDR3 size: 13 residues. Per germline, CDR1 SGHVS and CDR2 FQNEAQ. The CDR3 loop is CASSINRYNEQFF. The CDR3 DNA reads TGTGCCAGCAGTATAAACCGCTACAATGAGCAGTTCTTC.

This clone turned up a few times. The CDR3 region is CASTDPPGEQFF. In DNA form, the CDR3 reads TGTGCCAGCACCGACCCGCCCGGCGAGCAGTTCTTC. The chain carries TRBV7-2 and TRBJ2-1; D gene unclear. V was cut by 7 bases and J by 10 bases, with 14 bases left in between. The CDR3 spans 12 residues. Germline V lookup: CDR1 SGHTA, CDR2 FQGNSA.

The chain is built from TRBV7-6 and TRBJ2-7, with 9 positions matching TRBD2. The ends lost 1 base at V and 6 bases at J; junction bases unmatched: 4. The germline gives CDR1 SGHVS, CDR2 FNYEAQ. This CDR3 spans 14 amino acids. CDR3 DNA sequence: TGTGCCAGCAGCTTAGGGCGGGAGGGTCGCGAGCAGTACTTC. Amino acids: CASSLGREGREQYF.